The TCR beta chain under discussion was sequenced for a study of blood T cell repertoires in COVID-19. Turning to the study itself: The cDNA or gDNA used as material had been derived from T cells, B-cell-depleted T cells, or PBMCs.

Germline lookup yields CDR1 LNHDA and CDR2 SQIVND (reference sequence). The CDR3 loop spans 13 amino acids. Trimming took off 6 bases at V and 3 bases at J, with 11 bases between the two ends. Method: immunoSEQ multiplex PCR; TCRdb's copy keeps in-frame clones and lacks some. Found here are approximately 140,000 clones, approximately 90% of them singletons; the top ten hold more than 15%. The sample taken for sequencing was peripheral blood. This receptor was obtained from a man aged 50 to 59 with active or convalescent COVID-19. This sequence joins TRBV19 and TRBJ1-1; D not certain. CDR3 sequence reads: CASSLWAYTEAFF. The DNA of the CDR3 is TGTGCCAGTAGCCTCTGGGCGTACACTGAAGCTTTCTTT.